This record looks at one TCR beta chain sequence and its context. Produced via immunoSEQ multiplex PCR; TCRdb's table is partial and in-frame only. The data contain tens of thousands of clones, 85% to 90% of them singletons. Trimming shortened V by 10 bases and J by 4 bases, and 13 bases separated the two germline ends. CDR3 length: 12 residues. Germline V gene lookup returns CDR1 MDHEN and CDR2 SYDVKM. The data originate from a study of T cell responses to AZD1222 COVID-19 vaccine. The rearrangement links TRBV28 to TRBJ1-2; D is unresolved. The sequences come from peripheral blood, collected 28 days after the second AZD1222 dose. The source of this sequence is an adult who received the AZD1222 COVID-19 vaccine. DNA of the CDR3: TGTGCCACCCTGAGAACGGCCTATGGCTACACCTTC. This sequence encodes CATLRTAYGYTF.